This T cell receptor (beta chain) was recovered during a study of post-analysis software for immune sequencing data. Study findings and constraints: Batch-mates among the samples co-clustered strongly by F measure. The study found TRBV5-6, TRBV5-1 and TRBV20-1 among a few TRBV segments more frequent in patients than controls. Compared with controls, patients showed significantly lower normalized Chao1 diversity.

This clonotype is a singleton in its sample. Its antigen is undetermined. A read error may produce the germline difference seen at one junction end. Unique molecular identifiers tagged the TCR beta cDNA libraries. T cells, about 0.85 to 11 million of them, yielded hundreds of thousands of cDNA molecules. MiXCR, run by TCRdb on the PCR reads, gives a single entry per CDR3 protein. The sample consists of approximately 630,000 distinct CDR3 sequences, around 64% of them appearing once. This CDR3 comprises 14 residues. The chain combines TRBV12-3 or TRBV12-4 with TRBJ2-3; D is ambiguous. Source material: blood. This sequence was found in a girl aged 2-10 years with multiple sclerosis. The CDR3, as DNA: TGTGCCAGCAGTTTAGCGGGTAGCACAGATGCGCAGTATTTT. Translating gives CASSLAGSTDAQYF.